This TCR beta chain stems from a study of cytomegalovirus exposure and HLA in healthy donors. The CDR3 is 11 residues long. Looked up from germline, CDR1 is DFQATT and CDR2 is SNEGSKA (reference sequence). The ends lost 5 bases at V and 9 bases at J; junction bases unmatched: 6. The primer mix had 60 Vbeta and 13 Jbeta primers. Here immunoSEQ multiplex PCR was the method, and the copy in TCRdb shows in-frame clones only, minus some. The table has roughly 200,000 clones, 55% to 75% seen once. In its sample, this clone was seen a few times. The sequence came from a middle-aged man in good health and CMV-seropositive. The specimen sequenced was PBMCs. The chain uses TRBV20-1 and TRBJ1-1, with 7 nucleotides matching TRBD1. The CDR3 spells CSARDRTKAFF. The CDR3 coding sequence is TGCAGTGCTCGGGACAGAACCAAAGCTTTCTTT.